The sequence of this T cell receptor beta chain was determined in a study of post-analysis software for immune sequencing data. Study-wide findings and caveats: The study found TRBV5-6, TRBV5-1 and TRBV20-1 among a handful of TRBV segments more frequent in patients than controls. F measure showed strong co-clustering of same-batch samples. Controls' normalized Chao1 diversity significantly exceeded that of multiple sclerosis patients.

cDNA libraries for TCR beta contained unique molecular identifiers. MiXCR, applied by TCRdb to the PCR reads, yields one record per CDR3 protein. This table has 600,000 to 750,000 distinct CDR3 sequences, about 60% appearing once. Germline V gene data show CDR1 as MNHEY and CDR2 as SVGEGT. Trimming cost V 1 base and J 3 bases, with 6 bases left between them. The CDR3 runs 13 residues. To note about this clonotype: Its target is unknown.

The sample was blood. The chain uses TRBV6-2 or TRBV6-3 and TRBJ1-1; D uncertain. The TCR originated in a girl under 10 years old with multiple sclerosis. The CDR3 nucleotides are TGTGCCAGCAGTTACTGGTCCGACACTGAAGCTTTCTTT. Protein product: CASSYWSDTEAFF.